A selection of T cell receptor beta chains follows, all from one sample in a study of blood T cell repertoires in COVID-19. Here immunoSEQ multiplex PCR was the method, and the copy in TCRdb shows in-frame clones only, minus some. The repertoire holds approximately 110,000 clones, around four fifths seen once, with approximately 6% in the top ten. The sample was peripheral blood. The receptors stem from an elderly man with COVID-19, enrolled during active disease. CDR3s include the opening cysteine and the closing phenylalanine or tryptophan. A D gene is named only where the DNA matches it firmly. Clone size is stated in some rows and not others, as once, few, many or a class when expanded.

j_gene: TRBJ2-3
len: 15
d_gene: NA
v_gene: TRBV7-9
abundance: few
CDR3aa: CASSLAGVTTDTQYF
CDR3nt: TGTGCCAGCAGCTTAGCGGGAGTAACAACAGATACGCAGTATTTT

j_gene: TRBJ1-4
len: 13
d_gene: NA
v_gene: TRBV2
abundance: NA
CDR3aa: CASSEATISRLFF
CDR3nt: TGTGCCAGCAGTGAAGCTACCATCTCGAGACTGTTTTTT

j_gene: TRBJ2-1
len: 15
d_gene: NA
v_gene: TRBV15
abundance: NA
CDR3aa: CATSRDFILVNEQFF
CDR3nt: TGTGCCACCAGCAGAGACTTTATCTTAGTGAATGAGCAGTTCTTC

j_gene: TRBJ1-2
len: 15
d_gene: TRBD1
v_gene: TRBV10-1
abundance: NA
CDR3aa: CASSEDYRGLGGYTF
CDR3nt: TGCGCCAGCAGTGAGGATTACAGGGGGCTGGGTGGATACACCTTC

j_gene: TRBJ2-7
len: 15
d_gene: TRBD1
v_gene: TRBV6-6
abundance: NA
CDR3aa: CASSHRQGSGSEQYF
CDR3nt: TGTGCCAGCAGCCACCGACAGGGCTCTGGTAGCGAGCAGTACTTC

j_gene: TRBJ2-7
len: 16
d_gene: TRBD2
v_gene: TRBV29-1
abundance: NA
CDR3aa: CSFPETSGTLRYEQYF
CDR3nt: TGCAGCTTCCCGGAGACTAGCGGGACCCTCCGGTACGAGCAGTACTTC

j_gene: TRBJ1-3
len: 17
d_gene: TRBD1
v_gene: TRBV18
abundance: NA
CDR3aa: CASSRTTGGLSGNTIYF
CDR3nt: TGTGCCAGCTCACGAACCACAGGGGGCCTCTCTGGAAACACCATATATTTT

j_gene: TRBJ2-2
len: 15
d_gene: NA
v_gene: TRBV4-1
abundance: NA
CDR3aa: CASRVDVAGDGELFF
CDR3nt: TGCGCCAGCAGGGTAGACGTGGCAGGGGACGGGGAGCTGTTTTTT

j_gene: TRBJ2-1
len: 12
d_gene: TRBD1
v_gene: TRBV3-1/TRBV3-2
abundance: NA
CDR3aa: CASSHGTGGLFF
CDR3nt: TGTGCCAGCAGCCACGGGACAGGGGGCTTGTTCTTC

j_gene: TRBJ2-7
len: 13
d_gene: TRBD2
v_gene: TRBV9
abundance: NA
CDR3aa: CASSLGEGGEQYF
CDR3nt: TGTGCCAGCAGCCTAGGGGAGGGAGGCGAGCAGTACTTC

j_gene: TRBJ1-2
len: 13
d_gene: NA
v_gene: TRBV27
abundance: NA
CDR3aa: CASSLSAGDGYTF
CDR3nt: TGTGCCAGCAGTTTATCGGCGGGGGATGGCTACACCTTC

j_gene: TRBJ2-3
len: 11
d_gene: NA
v_gene: TRBV6-5
abundance: NA
CDR3aa: CASRGGDTQYF
CDR3nt: TGTGCCAGCAGGGGGGGAGATACGCAGTATTTT

j_gene: TRBJ2-3
len: 14
d_gene: NA
v_gene: TRBV5-6
abundance: NA
CDR3aa: CASSFLRAADTQYF
CDR3nt: TGTGCCAGCAGCTTTTTGAGGGCGGCAGATACGCAGTATTTT

j_gene: TRBJ1-6
len: 15
d_gene: NA
v_gene: TRBV28
abundance: few
CDR3aa: CASRVSGVGNSPLHF
CDR3nt: TGTGCCAGCAGGGTATCAGGTGTAGGTAATTCACCCCTCCACTTT

j_gene: TRBJ1-1
len: 17
d_gene: NA
v_gene: TRBV11-3
abundance: NA
CDR3aa: CASSLDRGGLQGPEAFF
CDR3nt: TGTGCCAGCAGCTTAGATCGCGGAGGCCTACAGGGCCCTGAAGCTTTCTTT

j_gene: TRBJ2-7
len: 16
d_gene: TRBD1
v_gene: TRBV5-4
abundance: NA
CDR3aa: CASSLATGGYSYEQYF
CDR3nt: TGTGCCAGCAGCTTGGCGACAGGGGGCTACTCCTACGAGCAGTACTTC

j_gene: TRBJ2-7
len: 14
d_gene: TRBD2
v_gene: TRBV11-3
abundance: NA
CDR3aa: CASSSGGAKGKQYF
CDR3nt: TGTGCCAGCAGCTCGGGGGGGGCGAAGGGCAAGCAGTACTTC

j_gene: TRBJ2-7
len: 13
d_gene: TRBD2
v_gene: TRBV5-6
abundance: NA
CDR3aa: CASSLREGHEQYF
CDR3nt: TGTGCCAGCAGCCTCCGGGAGGGGCACGAGCAGTACTTC

j_gene: TRBJ2-3
len: 15
d_gene: TRBD2
v_gene: TRBV10-2
abundance: few
CDR3aa: CASGIRTSIPDTQYF
CDR3nt: TGCGCCAGCGGGATCCGGACTAGCATCCCAGATACGCAGTATTTT

j_gene: TRBJ1-3
len: 16
d_gene: NA
v_gene: TRBV7-9
abundance: NA
CDR3aa: CASSLSQGRSGNTIYF
CDR3nt: TGTGCCAGCAGCTTATCCCAGGGGAGATCTGGAAACACCATATATTTT

j_gene: TRBJ1-1
len: 14
d_gene: NA
v_gene: TRBV25-1
abundance: NA
CDR3aa: CASSEMGRGSEAFF
CDR3nt: TGTGCCAGCAGTGAAATGGGGAGGGGGTCTGAAGCTTTCTTT

j_gene: TRBJ2-3
len: 15
d_gene: TRBD1
v_gene: TRBV7-9
abundance: NA
CDR3aa: CASSRQGVSTDTQYF
CDR3nt: TGTGCCAGCAGCCGACAGGGGGTGAGCACAGATACGCAGTATTTT

j_gene: TRBJ2-1
len: 13
d_gene: NA
v_gene: TRBV27
abundance: NA
CDR3aa: CASMLWGDNEQFF
CDR3nt: TGTGCCAGCATGTTATGGGGGGACAATGAGCAGTTCTTC

j_gene: TRBJ1-2
len: 15
d_gene: TRBD1
v_gene: TRBV29-1
abundance: NA
CDR3aa: CSVWTGATPYYGYTF
CDR3nt: TGCAGCGTATGGACAGGGGCCACTCCCTACTATGGCTACACCTTC

j_gene: TRBJ1-3
len: 13
d_gene: NA
v_gene: TRBV29-1
abundance: few
CDR3aa: CSVEDPGGNTIYF
CDR3nt: TGCAGCGTTGAAGATCCCGGGGGAAACACCATATATTTT

j_gene: TRBJ2-3
len: 15
d_gene: TRBD2
v_gene: TRBV13
abundance: NA
CDR3aa: CASSFWREATDTQYF
CDR3nt: TGTGCCAGCAGCTTTTGGCGGGAGGCTACAGATACGCAGTATTTT

j_gene: TRBJ1-2
len: 14
d_gene: NA
v_gene: TRBV6-1
abundance: NA
CDR3aa: CASSEGGGNYGYTF
CDR3nt: TGTGCCAGCAGTGAAGGGGGAGGGAACTATGGCTACACCTTC

j_gene: TRBJ1-3
len: 15
d_gene: TRBD1
v_gene: TRBV5-4
abundance: once
CDR3aa: CASSSDRGGGNTIYF
CDR3nt: TGTGCCAGCAGCTCCGACAGGGGAGGAGGAAACACCATATATTTT

j_gene: TRBJ2-7
len: 15
d_gene: NA
v_gene: TRBV6-5
abundance: NA
CDR3aa: CASSYADFGSYEQYF
CDR3nt: TGTGCCAGCAGTTACGCTGATTTCGGGAGCTACGAGCAGTACTTC

j_gene: TRBJ2-7
len: 15
d_gene: NA
v_gene: TRBV2
abundance: NA
CDR3aa: CASSWDTSGAYEQYF
CDR3nt: TGTGCCAGCAGTTGGGACACCTCAGGTGCCTACGAGCAGTACTTC

j_gene: TRBJ2-2
len: 16
d_gene: NA
v_gene: TRBV19
abundance: NA
CDR3aa: CASSMVAGGRTGELFF
CDR3nt: TGTGCCAGTAGTATGGTTGCTGGGGGCCGCACCGGGGAGCTGTTTTTT

j_gene: TRBJ1-5
len: 17
d_gene: TRBD1
v_gene: TRBV18
abundance: few
CDR3aa: CASSQNLQGWGNQPQHF
CDR3nt: TGTGCCAGCTCACAAAACTTACAGGGGTGGGGCAATCAGCCCCAGCATTTT

j_gene: TRBJ2-1
len: 12
d_gene: NA
v_gene: TRBV4-3
abundance: NA
CDR3aa: CASSQGHNEQFF
CDR3nt: TGCGCCAGCAGCCAAGGGCACAATGAGCAGTTCTTC

j_gene: TRBJ2-7
len: 15
d_gene: NA
v_gene: TRBV6-5
abundance: NA
CDR3aa: CASSYSSTVSYEQYF
CDR3nt: TGTGCCAGCAGTTACTCTTCCACTGTCTCCTACGAGCAGTACTTC

j_gene: TRBJ2-7
len: 14
d_gene: NA
v_gene: TRBV19
abundance: NA
CDR3aa: CASSISDSNPEQYF
CDR3nt: TGTGCCAGTAGTATAAGTGACAGCAACCCCGAGCAGTACTTC